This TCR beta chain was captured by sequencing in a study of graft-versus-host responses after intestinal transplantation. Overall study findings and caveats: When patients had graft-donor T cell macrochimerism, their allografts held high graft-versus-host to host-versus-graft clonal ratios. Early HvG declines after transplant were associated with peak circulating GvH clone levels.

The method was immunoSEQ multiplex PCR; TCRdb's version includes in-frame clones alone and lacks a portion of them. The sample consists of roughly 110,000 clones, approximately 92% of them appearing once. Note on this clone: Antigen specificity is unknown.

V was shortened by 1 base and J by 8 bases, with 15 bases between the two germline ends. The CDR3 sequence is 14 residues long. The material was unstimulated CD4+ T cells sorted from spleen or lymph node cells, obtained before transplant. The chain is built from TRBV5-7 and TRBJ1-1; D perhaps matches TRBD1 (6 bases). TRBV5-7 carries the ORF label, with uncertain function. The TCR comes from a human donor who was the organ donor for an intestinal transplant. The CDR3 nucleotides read TGTGCCAGCAGCTTGTTTCTATCGGGGGCGGAAGCTTTCTTT. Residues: CASSLFLSGAEAFF.